This T cell receptor beta chain is from a study of tumor and adjacent non-tumor tissue in lung cancer. Whole-study context: Patients were aged roughly 30 to 76, about ten men and roughly 5 women, stage I to III.

V dropped 8 bases and J dropped 6 bases, with 13 bases sitting between them. The CDR3 runs 13 residues. Germline CDR1 and CDR2: MNHNY and SVGAGI (reference sequence). Whole-study findings and limits: TCR diversity was significantly greater in tumor than normal lung tissue. Tumor repertoires had a smaller top 100 clone share than normal lung.

TCRbeta libraries were built with three rounds of nested PCR, modified from ARM-PCR. From the multiplex PCR reads, TCRdb called clonotypes with MiXCR, one entry per CDR3 protein. The sample lists around 140,000 distinct CDR3 sequences; around 67% were seen once. This clonotype appeared many times. The antigen is not known. The template was RNA from unsorted bulk tissue. Sequencing input: lung tumor tissue. The source of this sequence is a man aged 60 to 69 with small cell lung cancer. The chain couples TRBV6-6 to TRBJ2-2, with D possibly being TRBD1 (5 bases). The CDR3: CASSWGQAGELFF. CDR3 DNA sequence: TGTGCCAGCTCGTGGGGCCAGGCCGGGGAGCTGTTTTTT.